This TCR beta chain was documented in a study of blood T cell repertoires in COVID-19. Overall study: The origin of the acute and convalescent COVID-19 samples was the United States, Italy and Spain.

Individuals aged about 18 to 90 years were recruited from about two dozen US areas. This clone was recorded only once. Germline CDR1 and CDR2: SGHAT and FQNNGV. This CDR3 is built from 15 residues. The V segment lost 7 bases and the J segment 4 bases; nucleotides outside the gene matches: 13. Some clones are missing from TCRdb's copy, which holds only in-frame ones; the method was immunoSEQ multiplex PCR. This table has hundreds of thousands of clones, 70% to 85% appearing once. The chain has TRBV11-2 and TRBJ2-7; 7 bases match TRBD2. The receptor was derived from a woman in her sixties who had recovered from COVID-19. Sequencing input: PBMCs or T cells enriched from blood (not recorded which). The CDR3 sequence is CASTQGSGVKYEQYF. CDR3 DNA: TGTGCCAGCACCCAGGGCAGCGGGGTGAAGTACGAGCAGTACTTC.